One sample yielded the 11 T cell receptor beta chains listed below, sequenced in a study of blood T cell repertoires in COVID-19. Sequencing was performed with immunoSEQ multiplex PCR; in TCRdb, only in-frame clones are kept and a portion is missing. This table holds some 200,000 clones, more than 80% found once. The sequencing sample was made of peripheral blood. These receptors were taken from a woman aged 40 to 55 with COVID-19, enrolled during active disease.

The chain recombines TRBV6-5 with TRBJ2-3, with D unclear. CDR3 length: 12 residues. V lost 4 bases, J lost 7 bases, and 9 bases lay in between. Germline V lookup: CDR1 MNHEY, CDR2 SVGAGI. CDR3: CASSSNLNTQYF. The CDR3, as DNA: TGTGCCAGCAGTTCGAACTTGAATACGCAGTATTTT.

This chain links TRBV19 with TRBJ2-2; 8 nucleotides match TRBD1. Germline values: CDR1 LNHDA, CDR2 SQIVND (reference sequence). The V segment lost 8 bases and the J segment 6 bases; nucleotides outside the gene matches: 5. CDR3 length: 13 amino acids. The CDR3 coding sequence is TGTGCCAGTGCCAACAGGGGGTCCGGGGAGCTGTTTTTT. Encoded protein: CASANRGSGELFF. The variable domain in full, completed from reference TRBV19 and TRBJ2-2, reads DGGITQSPKYLFRKEGQNVTLSCEQNLNHDAMYWYRQDPGQGLRLIYYSQIVNDFQKGDIAEGYSVSREKKESFPLTVTSAQKNPTAFYLCASANRGSGELFFGEGSRLTVL.

The CDR3, as DNA: TGTGCCAGCAGCCACATGCACAGACCAGATAACAATGAGCAGTTCTTC. Its protein is CASSHMHRPDNNEQFF. This sequence joins TRBV5-4 and TRBJ2-1; no clear D gene. There are 16 residues in the CDR3. Germline CDR1 and CDR2: SGHNT and YYREEE (reference sequence). Trimming removed 4 bases from V and 5 bases from J, with 19 bases in between.

In DNA form, the CDR3 reads TGTGCCAGCAACAACCCCGGGGCGGGGGGGCACAATGAGCAGTTCTTC. The encoded protein is CASNNPGAGGHNEQFF. The chain is built from TRBV11-2 and TRBJ2-1, with TRBD2 identical over 9 bases. Germline assignment: CDR1 SGHAT and CDR2 FQNNGV. V dropped 7 bases and J dropped 5; count of bases not matched to a gene: 12. There are 16 residues in the CDR3.

The V gene is TRBV5-4, the J gene TRBJ1-1; TRBD1 matches at 8 bases. V lost 3 bases, J lost 5 bases, and 6 bases stayed unmatched. Per the germline V gene, CDR1 is SGHNT and CDR2 is YYREEE (reference sequence). CDR3 size: 14 residues. Here the CDR3 reads CASSSVTGETEAFF. Written as DNA, the CDR3 is TGTGCCAGCAGCTCTGTGACAGGGGAGACTGAAGCTTTCTTT.

This clone was observed at least ten times. The J gene is TRBJ1-1, the V gene TRBV7-9, with TRBD1 as a possible D gene (6 bases). Germline loops: CDR1 SEHNR, CDR2 FQNEAQ (reference sequence). V lost 5 bases to trimming and J lost 4 bases, with 17 bases between them. The CDR3 runs to 15 residues. CDR3 nucleotides: TGTGCCAGCAGCCCAAGAGATGTCAGGGGCACTGAAGCTTTCTTT. Its translation: CASSPRDVRGTEAFF.

CDR3 protein: CASSLVGLAEIQISYEQYV. CDR3 in DNA: TGTGCCAGCAGCTTAGTAGGGCTAGCGGAAATTCAAATTTCCTACGAGCAGTACGTC. V usage is TRBV11-3 and J usage is TRBJ2-7, with 7 positions matching TRBD2. This CDR3 has 19 amino acids. Germline values: CDR1 SGHNT, CDR2 YENEEA. V was clipped by 1 base and J by 1 base; unmatched bases: 16.

This rearrangement joins TRBV5-4 to TRBJ2-7; 9 positions match TRBD1. The trim removed 4 bases at V and 6 bases at J, leaving 2 bases unmatched. This CDR3 has 12 amino acids. Germline-derived CDR1 and CDR2 are SGHNT and YYREEE (reference sequence). Written as DNA, the CDR3 is TGTGCCAGCAGCCCGGACAGGGGCGAGCAGTACGTC. Translated, it gives CASSPDRGEQYV.

This clone came up once. The chain uses TRBV30 and TRBJ2-6; 7 nucleotides match TRBD1. CDR1 GTSNPN and CDR2 SVGIG come from the germline V gene (reference sequence). There are 17 residues in the CDR3. Trimming cost V 8 bases and J 0 bases; bases outside gene matches: 13. In DNA, the CDR3 is TGTGCCAGAGATCCCGGGACAGCGATCTCTGGGGCCAACGTCCTGACTTTC. This translates into CARDPGTAISGANVLTF.

The V and J genes are TRBV6-5 and TRBJ2-1; TRBD2 matches 11 bases. Germline V lookup: CDR1 MNHEY, CDR2 SVGAGI. The trim removed 7 bases at V and 6 bases at J, leaving 5 bases unmatched. There are 14 residues in the CDR3. DNA for the CDR3: TGTGCCAGCACGGCTAGCGGGGGGAGCAATGAGCAGTTCTTC. The encoded protein is CASTASGGSNEQFF.

The V call is TRBV19, the J call TRBJ1-2; 7 bases line up with TRBD1. The CDR3 totals 15 residues. The germline CDR1 and CDR2 sequences are LNHDA and SQIVND (reference sequence). V trimming: 5 bases; J trimming: 4 bases; junction bases outside the gene matches: 10. The CDR3 DNA follows: TGTGCCAGTAGTCCGTCAAGACAGGGTCCCTATGGCTACACCTTC. Its translation: CASSPSRQGPYGYTF.